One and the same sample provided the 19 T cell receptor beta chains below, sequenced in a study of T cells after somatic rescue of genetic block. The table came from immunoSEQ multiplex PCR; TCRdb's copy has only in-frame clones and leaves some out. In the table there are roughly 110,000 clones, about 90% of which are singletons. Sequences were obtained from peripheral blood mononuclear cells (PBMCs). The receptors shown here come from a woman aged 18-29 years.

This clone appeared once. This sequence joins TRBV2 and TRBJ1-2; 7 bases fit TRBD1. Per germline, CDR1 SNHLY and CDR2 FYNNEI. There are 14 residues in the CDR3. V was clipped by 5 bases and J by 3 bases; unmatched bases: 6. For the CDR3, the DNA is TGTGCCAGCAGTTTACAGGGGAGCGACTATGGCTACACCTTC. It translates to CASSLQGSDYGYTF.

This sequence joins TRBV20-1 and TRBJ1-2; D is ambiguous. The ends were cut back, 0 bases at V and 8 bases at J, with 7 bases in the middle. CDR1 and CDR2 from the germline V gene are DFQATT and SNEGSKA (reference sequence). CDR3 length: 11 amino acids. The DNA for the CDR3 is TGCAGTGCTAGAGATAGACCCGGCTACACCTTC. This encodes CSARDRPGYTF.

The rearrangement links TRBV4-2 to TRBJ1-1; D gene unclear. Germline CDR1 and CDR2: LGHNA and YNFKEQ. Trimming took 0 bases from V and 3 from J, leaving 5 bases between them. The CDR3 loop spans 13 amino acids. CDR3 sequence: CASSQDQDTEAFF. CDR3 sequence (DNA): TGTGCCAGCAGCCAAGATCAGGACACTGAAGCTTTCTTT.

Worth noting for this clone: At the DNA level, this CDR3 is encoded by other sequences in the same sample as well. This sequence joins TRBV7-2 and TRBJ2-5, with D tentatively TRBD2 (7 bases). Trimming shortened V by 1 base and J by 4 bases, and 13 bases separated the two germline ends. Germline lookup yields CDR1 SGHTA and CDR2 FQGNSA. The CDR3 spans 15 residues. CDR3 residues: CASSLGGGGGETQYF. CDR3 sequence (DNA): TGTGCCAGCAGCTTAGGAGGGGGGGGCGGAGAGACCCAGTACTTC.

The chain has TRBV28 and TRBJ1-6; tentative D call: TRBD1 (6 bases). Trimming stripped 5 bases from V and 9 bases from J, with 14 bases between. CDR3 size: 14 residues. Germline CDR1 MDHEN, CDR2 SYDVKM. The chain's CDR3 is CASSPLQGFSPLHF. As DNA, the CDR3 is TGTGCCAGCAGTCCACTCCAGGGGTTTTCACCCCTCCACTTT.

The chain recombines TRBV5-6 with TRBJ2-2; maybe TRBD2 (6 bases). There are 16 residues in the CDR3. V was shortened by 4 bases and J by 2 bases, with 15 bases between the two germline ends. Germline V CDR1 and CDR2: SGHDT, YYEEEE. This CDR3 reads CASSPALDYNTGELFF. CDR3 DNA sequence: TGTGCCAGCAGCCCTGCACTGGACTACAACACCGGGGAGCTGTTTTTT.

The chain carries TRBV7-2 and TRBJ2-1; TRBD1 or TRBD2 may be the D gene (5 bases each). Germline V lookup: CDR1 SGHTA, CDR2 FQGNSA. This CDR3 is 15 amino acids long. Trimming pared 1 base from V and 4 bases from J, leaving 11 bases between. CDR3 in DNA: TGTGCCAGCAGCTTAGGCCCCGGGACGTACAATGAGCAGTTCTTC. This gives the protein CASSLGPGTYNEQFF. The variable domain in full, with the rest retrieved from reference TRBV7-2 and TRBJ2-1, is GAGVSQSPSNKVTEKGKDVELRCDPISGHTALYWYRQSLGQGLEFLIYFQGNSAPDKSGLPSDRFSAERTGGSVSTLTIQRTQQEDSAVYLCASSLGPGTYNEQFFGPGTRLTVL.

The DNA of the CDR3 is TGTGCCATCAGTGACCCAACCTCCTACAATGAGCAGTTCTTC. This translates into CAISDPTSYNEQFF. This chain connects TRBV10-3 to TRBJ2-1, with D unresolved. The V end lost 3 bases, the J end lost 0 bases, and 6 bases lay between the germline ends. The CDR3 is 14 amino acids. Germline V gives CDR1 ENHRY, CDR2 SYGVKD.

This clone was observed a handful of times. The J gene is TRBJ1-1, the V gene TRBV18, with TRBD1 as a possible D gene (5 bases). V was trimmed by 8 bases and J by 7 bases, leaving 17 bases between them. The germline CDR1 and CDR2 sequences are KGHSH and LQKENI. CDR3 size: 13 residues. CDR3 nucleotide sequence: TGTGCCAGCACCCCGGGGCCTGACAATGAAGCTTTCTTT. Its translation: CASTPGPDNEAFF.

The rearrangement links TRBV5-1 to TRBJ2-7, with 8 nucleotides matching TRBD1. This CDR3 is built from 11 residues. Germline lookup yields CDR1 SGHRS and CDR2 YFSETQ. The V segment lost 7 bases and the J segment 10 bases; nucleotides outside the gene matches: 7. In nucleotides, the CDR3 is TGCGCCAGCTACGGACAGGGTGAACAGTACTTC. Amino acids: CASYGQGEQYF.

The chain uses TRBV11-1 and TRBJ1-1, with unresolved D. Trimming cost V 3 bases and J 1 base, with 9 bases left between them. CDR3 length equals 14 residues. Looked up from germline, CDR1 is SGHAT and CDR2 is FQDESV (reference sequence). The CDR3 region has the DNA TGTGCCAGCAGCTTTACCCAGGCGAACACTGAAGCTTTCTTT. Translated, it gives CASSFTQANTEAFF.

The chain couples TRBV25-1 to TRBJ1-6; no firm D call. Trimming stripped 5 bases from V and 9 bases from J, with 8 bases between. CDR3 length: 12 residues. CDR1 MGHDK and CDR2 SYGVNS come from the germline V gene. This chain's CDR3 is CASSRVLSPLHF. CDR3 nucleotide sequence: TGTGCCAGCAGTCGGGTCCTTTCACCCCTCCACTTT.

Written as DNA, the CDR3 is TGTGCCAGCAGTTACACTACAGGGGGTCCCTACAATGAGCAGTTCTTC. Amino acids: CASSYTTGGPYNEQFF. V gene TRBV6-5 combines with J gene TRBJ2-1; 8 bases fit TRBD1. CDR3 length: 16 amino acids. Germline trimming cut 2 bases from V and 2 bases from J; bases unmatched to any gene: 5. CDR1 is MNHEY and CDR2 is SVGAGI in the germline V gene.

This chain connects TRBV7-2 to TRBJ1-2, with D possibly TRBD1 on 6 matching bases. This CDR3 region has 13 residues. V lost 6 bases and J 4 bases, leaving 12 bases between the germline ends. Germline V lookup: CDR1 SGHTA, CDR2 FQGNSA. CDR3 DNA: TGTGCCAGCAGTCAGGGGACGATCTATGGCTACACCTTC. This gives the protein CASSQGTIYGYTF.

The DNA of the CDR3 is TGCGCCAGCAGTGACCTACAGGGGAGGTACACTGAAGCTTTCTTT. Translation: CASSDLQGRYTEAFF. The chain carries TRBV10-2 and TRBJ1-1, with 7 bases fitting TRBD1. The CDR3 consists of 15 residues. Germline assignment: CDR1 WSHSY and CDR2 SAAADI. V gave up 3 bases and J gave up 3 bases; unmatched junction bases: 7.

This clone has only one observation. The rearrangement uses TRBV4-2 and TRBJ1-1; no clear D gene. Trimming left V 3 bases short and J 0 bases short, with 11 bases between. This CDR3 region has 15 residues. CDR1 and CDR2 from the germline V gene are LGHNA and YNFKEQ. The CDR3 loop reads CASSQSRVMNTEAFF. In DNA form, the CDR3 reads TGTGCCAGCAGCCAGAGCCGGGTTATGAACACTGAAGCTTTCTTT.

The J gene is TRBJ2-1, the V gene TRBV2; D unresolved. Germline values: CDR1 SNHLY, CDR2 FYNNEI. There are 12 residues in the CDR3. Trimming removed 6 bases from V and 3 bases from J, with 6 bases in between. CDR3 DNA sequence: TGTGCCAGCAGACCGGACTACAATGAGCAGTTCTTC. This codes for CASRPDYNEQFF. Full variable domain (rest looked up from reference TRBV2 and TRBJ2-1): EPEVTQTPSHQVTQMGQEVILRCVPISNHLYFYWYRQILGQKVEFLVSFYNNEISEKSEIFDDQFSVERPDGSNFTLKIRSTKLEDSAMYFCASRPDYNEQFFGPGTRLTVL.

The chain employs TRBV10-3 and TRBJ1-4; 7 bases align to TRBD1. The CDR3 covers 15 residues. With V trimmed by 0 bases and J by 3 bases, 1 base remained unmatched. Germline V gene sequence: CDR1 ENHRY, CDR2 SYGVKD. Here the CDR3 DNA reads TGTGCCATCAGTGAGTCCAGGGGGTCTAATGAAAAACTGTTTTTT. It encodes CAISESRGSNEKLFF.

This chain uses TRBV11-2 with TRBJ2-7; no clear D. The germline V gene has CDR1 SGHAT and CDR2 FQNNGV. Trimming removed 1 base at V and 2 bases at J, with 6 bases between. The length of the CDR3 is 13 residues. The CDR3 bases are TGTGCCAGCAGCTTAGGCAGGACCTACGAGCAGTACTTC. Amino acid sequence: CASSLGRTYEQYF.